This T cell receptor (beta chain) was recovered during a study of T cells after yellow fever vaccination. Study overall: Preparing low-cell-number fractions relied on SMART-Seq v4 Ultra Low Input.

5'RACE template switching added a universal primer site and UMIs to TCR cDNA. From the 5' RACE reads, TCRdb called clonotypes with MiXCR, one entry per CDR3 protein. The sample holds some 110,000 distinct CDR3 sequences, 8% to 9.5% seen once. Notes on this clonotype: Its antigen is undetermined. One end of the junction fails to match germline, which may point to a read error.

Notes on the study in general: Bulk-population clonotypes that are abundant could appear as contaminants in FACS-sorted repertoires. Subsequent booster samples again held most clones from primary vaccination (96% CD4, 85% to 90% CD8).

The V gene's germline CDR1 is MNHEY and CDR2 SVGAGI. The CDR3 is made up of 14 amino acids. The source material was CD8+ T cells sorted from PBMCs, sampled 45 days after the yellow fever booster vaccination. The rearrangement joins TRBV6-5 to TRBJ2-4, with 10 bases aligning to TRBD1. The TCR was taken from a man younger than 45 who received the YFV17D yellow fever vaccine. The CDR3 nucleotides read TGTGCCAGCAGTTCCCTCCCCCGGGACAGGGGTTTAGACTTC. It specifies CASSSLPRDRGLDF.